The present entry profiles one T cell receptor beta chain with its context. These data belong to a study of control samples from healthy donors and cancer patients. The CDR3 has 14 residues. V lost 4 bases and J lost 5, with 14 bases in between. CDR1 and CDR2 from the germline V gene are MGHRA and YSYEKL. Assay used: immunoSEQ multiplex PCR; TCRdb lists only in-frame clones, some missing. The sample has 100,000 or so clones, more than 75% seen once; the top ten hold around 10%. J is TRBJ1-1 and V is TRBV4-1, with D possibly being TRBD1 (5 bases). Material: blood. The clonotype comes from a woman in her fifties or sixties in good health. Here the CDR3 DNA reads TGCGCCAGCAGCCGAGATCTAGGGGATACTGAAGCTTTCTTT. Its translation: CASSRDLGDTEAFF.